Shown below are 26 T cell receptor beta chains from a single sample sequenced in a study of T cell responses to AZD1222 COVID-19 vaccine. The repertoire was sequenced with immunoSEQ multiplex PCR; TCRdb's copy has only in-frame clones and lacks some. Of under 100,000 clones listed, around nine tenths are singletons. The material was peripheral blood, obtained on day 0 of AZD1222 vaccination. The receptors come from an adult in good health.

The chain couples TRBV6-5 to TRBJ2-7; no definite D call. The CDR3 runs to 15 residues. CDR1 is MNHEY and CDR2 is SVGAGI in the germline V gene. V was pared by 0 bases and J by 0 bases, with 9 bases between. As DNA, the CDR3 is TGTGCCAGCAGTTACTCGAGAGGAAGCTCCTACGAGCAGTACTTC. Protein: CASSYSRGSSYEQYF.

The rearrangement links TRBV7-2 to TRBJ2-7, with 9 bases matching TRBD1. The CDR3 is 17 amino acids. J gave up 0 bases and V 1 base, and 7 bases lay outside the gene matches. Germline values: CDR1 SGHTA, CDR2 FQGNSA. In DNA, the CDR3 is TGTGCCAGCAGCTTAGACTCAACAGGGGGCCGCTCCTACGAGCAGTACTTC. Protein: CASSLDSTGGRSYEQYF.

V and J are TRBV5-6 and TRBJ2-7, with D hard to call. The V gene lost 3 bases and the J gene lost 5 bases, with 12 bases spanning the gap. From germline, CDR1 is SGHDT and CDR2 YYEEEE. CDR3 length equals 13 residues. The CDR3 sequence is CASSSDDDDEQYF. CDR3 DNA: TGTGCCAGCAGCTCGGACGATGATGACGAGCAGTACTTC.

The chain couples TRBV9 to TRBJ2-5; the D gene is possibly TRBD2 (5 bases). Germline CDR1 reads SGDLS; CDR2 reads YYNGEE. CDR3 length: 13 amino acids. V shed 4 bases and J shed 5 bases, with 12 bases lying between them. The CDR3 DNA sequence: TGTGCCAGCAGCCATACACGAGGGGAGACCCAGTACTTC. As protein: CASSHTRGETQYF.

The V call is TRBV19, the J call TRBJ1-2; no clear D gene. CDR3 length: 11 residues. Germline values: CDR1 LNHDA, CDR2 SQIVND (reference sequence). V lost 3 bases and J lost 8, with 7 bases in between. The CDR3 loop is CASSIRAGYTF. The CDR3 nucleotides read TGTGCCAGTAGTATCAGAGCCGGCTACACCTTC.

V and J are TRBV12-1 and TRBJ1-1; TRBD1, the table's D call, was not compared with the DNA. TRBV12-1 is tagged as a pseudogene. The CDR3 is 15 residues long. DNA of the CDR3: TGTGCCAGCAGACAGACAGGGGAACAGAGTCCTGAAGCTTTCTTT. It specifies CASRQTGEQSPEAFF.

The sample holds one count of this clone. The V gene is TRBV7-9, the J gene TRBJ1-4; possible D gene TRBD1, 5 bases. This CDR3 has 15 amino acids. V lost 2 bases and J lost 5, with 12 bases in between. The germline V gene has CDR1 SEHNR and CDR2 FQNEAQ (reference sequence). The CDR3 coding sequence is TGTGCCAGCAGCTTATTGCGGCAGGGAAATGAAAAACTGTTTTTT. Its translation: CASSLLRQGNEKLFF.

The rearrangement uses TRBV11-3 and TRBJ1-2; D is undetermined. CDR1 is SGHNT and CDR2 is YENEEA in the germline V gene. The CDR3 has 13 amino acids. The V end lost 2 bases, the J end lost 0 bases, and 4 bases lay between the germline ends. The CDR3 DNA sequence: TGTGCCAGCAGCTTACCAGCTAACTATGGCTACACCTTC. Its protein is CASSLPANYGYTF.

Concerning this clone: The sample holds other DNA sequences that translate to the same CDR3. This sequence joins TRBV19 and TRBJ1-5; possible D gene TRBD1, 6 bases. CDR3 length equals 13 residues. The V gene's germline CDR1 is LNHDA and CDR2 SQIVND (reference sequence). Trimming removed 7 bases from V and 6 bases from J, with 13 bases in between. The CDR3 is CASTLGGGQPQHF. CDR3 nucleotides: TGTGCCAGTACCTTAGGGGGGGGTCAGCCCCAGCATTTT.

The chain couples TRBV19 to TRBJ2-5; TRBD2 matches 14 bases. Looked up from germline, CDR1 is LNHDA and CDR2 is SQIVND (reference sequence). This CDR3 is built from 15 residues. J gave up 3 bases and V 5 bases, and 2 bases lay outside the gene matches. The CDR3 here is CASSVGLAGEETQYF. The CDR3 DNA reads as TGTGCCAGTAGTGTGGGACTAGCGGGGGAAGAGACCCAGTACTTC. Full variable domain (remainder filled in from reference TRBV19 and TRBJ2-5): DGGITQSPKYLFRKEGQNVTLSCEQNLNHDAMYWYRQDPGQGLRLIYYSQIVNDFQKGDIAEGYSVSREKKESFPLTVTSAQKNPTAFYLCASSVGLAGEETQYFGPGTRLLVL.

The chain employs TRBV27 and TRBJ1-6; D uncertain. Germline V CDR1 and CDR2: MNHEY, SMNVEV (reference sequence). The ends were cut back, 0 bases at V and 8 bases at J, with 11 bases in the middle. The CDR3 runs 15 residues. This chain's CDR3 is CASSLSAGPHSPLHF. Here the CDR3 DNA reads TGTGCCAGCAGTTTATCGGCGGGCCCCCATTCACCCCTCCACTTT.

The chain employs TRBV11-3 and TRBJ1-2; 8 bases line up with TRBD1. The germline V gene has CDR1 SGHNT and CDR2 YENEEA. Trimming cost V 3 bases and J 3 bases; bases outside gene matches: 3. The CDR3 length is 14 residues. The CDR3 loop reads CASSLGQDYYGYTF. The CDR3 nucleotides read TGTGCCAGCAGCTTGGGACAGGACTACTATGGCTACACCTTC.

V and J are TRBV3-1 (or the pseudogene TRBV3-2) and TRBJ2-3, with TRBD2 matching 7 bases. J gave up 8 bases and V 7 bases, and 15 bases lay outside the gene matches. Looked up from germline, CDR1 is LGHDT and CDR2 is YNNKEL (reference sequence). This CDR3 has 15 amino acids. The CDR3, as DNA: TGTGCCAGCACACCAGCGGGGTCCCTTGCACGTACGCAGTATTTT. Residues: CASTPAGSLARTQYF.

The rearrangement links TRBV19 to TRBJ2-7, with 9 bases identical to TRBD2. This CDR3 is built from 14 residues. V shed 4 bases and J 2 bases; nucleotides not matched to a gene: 3. CDR1 LNHDA and CDR2 SQIVND come from the germline V gene (reference sequence). The CDR3 nucleotides read TGTGCCAGTAGTACCCAGCGGGGGGCCTACGAGCAGTACTTC. It specifies CASSTQRGAYEQYF.

This rearrangement joins TRBV19 to TRBJ1-2, with 10 bases fitting TRBD1. The CDR3 runs to 14 residues. In germline, CDR1 is LNHDA, CDR2 SQIVND (reference sequence). Trimming cost V 6 bases and J 7 bases; bases outside gene matches: 8. The CDR3 sequence: CASRPGTGAGGYTF. CDR3 in DNA: TGTGCCAGTAGACCTGGGACAGGGGCCGGTGGCTACACCTTC.

V is TRBV6-6 and J is TRBJ1-5; 11 nucleotides align to TRBD1. CDR3 length: 13 amino acids. Germline CDR1 reads MNHNY; CDR2 reads SVGAGI (reference sequence). J gave up 10 bases and V 4 bases, and 3 bases lay outside the gene matches. CDR3 loop: CASSLGQGVPQHF. The CDR3 coding sequence is TGTGCCAGCAGTTTGGGACAGGGGGTTCCCCAGCATTTT.

The gene calls are TRBV7-9 and TRBJ1-3; tentatively, D is TRBD1 (6 bases). V gave up 1 base and J gave up 1 base, with 8 bases separating them. Germline CDR1 SEHNR, CDR2 FQNEAQ (reference sequence). This CDR3 contains 15 residues. The CDR3 loop reads CASSLVTGSGNTIYF. CDR3 DNA sequence: TGTGCCAGCAGCTTAGTTACAGGGTCTGGAAACACCATATATTTT.

This clone was seen once. The chain couples TRBV19 to TRBJ2-1, with D maybe TRBD1 (5 bases). Between the trimmed V and J ends, which lost 3 bases and 0 bases, there was a span of 18 bases. CDR3 length equals 18 residues. Germline values: CDR1 LNHDA, CDR2 SQIVND (reference sequence). The CDR3 loop is CASSMLYPDDSSYNEQFF. CDR3 in DNA: TGTGCCAGTAGTATGCTCTACCCGGACGACAGCTCCTACAATGAGCAGTTCTTC.

This clone has only a few counts. The J gene is TRBJ1-5, the V gene TRBV4-2; 8 bases match TRBD1. The V gene's germline CDR1 is LGHNA and CDR2 YNFKEQ. V lost 1 base and J lost 7; bases outside the gene matches: 3. CDR3 size: 14 residues. The CDR3 coding sequence is TGTGCCAGCAGCCAAGGACAGGGGTTGCAGCCCCAGCATTTT. Translating it yields CASSQGQGLQPQHF.

The rearrangement uses TRBV4-3 and TRBJ2-7; 9 bases are shared with TRBD1. Trimming took 0 bases from V and 5 from J; bases not matched to a gene: 8. The CDR3 contains 16 residues. Per the germline V gene, CDR1 is LGHNA and CDR2 is YSLEER. The chain's CDR3 is CASSQDPTGGANEQYF. DNA of the CDR3: TGCGCCAGCAGCCAAGATCCGACAGGGGGTGCGAACGAGCAGTACTTC.

The chain couples TRBV6-6 to TRBJ1-5; D unclear. The CDR3 totals 12 residues. CDR1 MNHNY and CDR2 SVGAGI come from the germline V gene (reference sequence). The V and J ends lost 2 bases and 3 bases respectively, with 2 bases between them. Here the CDR3 DNA reads TGTGCCAGCAGTTACCTCAATCAGCCCCAGCATTTT. Translation: CASSYLNQPQHF.

The rearrangement links TRBV5-1 to TRBJ1-2, with D maybe TRBD1 (6 bases). This CDR3 comprises 14 residues. Trimming cost V 0 bases and J 6 bases, with 12 bases left between them. Looked up from germline, CDR1 is SGHRS and CDR2 is YFSETQ. The CDR3 nucleotides are TGCGCCAGCAGCTTGGAAACAGGGACGGATGGCTACACCTTC. This gives the protein CASSLETGTDGYTF.

Written as DNA, the CDR3 is TGTGCCAGCAGCACTTGGGACGGTCAGCCCCAGCATTTT. Protein sequence: CASSTWDGQPQHF. J is TRBJ1-5 and V is TRBV5-6, with a weak D call TRBD1 (5 bases). CDR1 SGHDT and CDR2 YYEEEE come from the germline V gene. Trimming pared 4 bases from V and 6 bases from J, leaving 11 bases between. The length of the CDR3 is 13 residues.

The chain employs TRBV7-9 and TRBJ2-3; D uncertain. Germline CDR1 SEHNR, CDR2 FQNEAQ (reference sequence). The CDR3 runs 16 residues. Trimming pared 5 bases from V and 1 base from J, leaving 16 bases between. CDR3 sequence: CASSPKGRVGTDTQYF. The CDR3 DNA reads as TGTGCCAGCAGCCCTAAGGGAAGGGTTGGCACAGATACGCAGTATTTT.

The chain is built from TRBV12-3 or TRBV12-4 and TRBJ1-5; no clear D gene. Trimming took 8 bases from V and 7 from J, leaving 15 bases between them. This CDR3 region has 13 residues. This chain's CDR3 is CASRGFAGQPQHF. As DNA, the CDR3 is TGTGCCAGCCGGGGTTTCGCAGGCCAGCCCCAGCATTTT.

The chain recombines TRBV20-1 with TRBJ1-6; TRBD1 aligns across 7 bases. This CDR3 has 15 residues. V trimming: 5 bases; J trimming: 8 bases; junction bases outside the gene matches: 12. The germline CDR1 and CDR2 sequences are DFQATT and SNEGSKA (reference sequence). The CDR3: CSAGGAGTVHSPLHF. The CDR3 coding sequence is TGCAGTGCTGGTGGCGCCGGGACAGTACATTCACCCCTCCACTTT.